This entry is about one T cell receptor (beta chain). Trimming left V 8 bases short and J 1 base short, with 12 bases between. CDR1 is MNHEY, CDR2 SVGAGI, per germline. This CDR3 has 14 amino acids. How the authors handled the data: Reference gene primer amplification gave nucleated cell count estimates. Produced via immunoSEQ multiplex PCR; TCRdb's table is partial and in-frame only. V and J calls and clone size are given by that table; D and trimming were obtained from the DNA. The data show 180,000 or so clones, with about 85% seen just once and 1% to 1.5% held by the top ten. The entry originates in a study of blood T cell repertoires in COVID-19. Turning to the study itself: Sites across the United States, Italy and Spain contributed samples from acute and convalescent COVID-19. Sample material is recorded as cDNA or gDNA derived from T cells, B-cell-depleted T cells, or PBMCs.

The chain is built from TRBV6-5 and TRBJ1-5; D may be TRBD1 (5 bases). The specimen was peripheral blood. The receptor was isolated from a man aged 55 to 69 who had recovered from COVID-19. CDR3 bases: TGTGCCAGCTCCGGGGGTTTGAGCAATCAGCCCCAGCATTTT. It is translated as CASSGGLSNQPQHF.